The 2 T cell receptor beta chains below were found in one sample sequenced in a study of CD8+CD57+ T cells in acquired aplastic anemia. TCR beta VDJ combinations and CDR3 sequences were profiled from genomic DNA. TCRdb called the reads again in MiXCR, with one record for every CDR3 protein. Here the sample spans approximately 170,000 distinct CDR3 sequences, roughly half being singletons. The sequencing input was sorted CD4+, CD8+, or CD8+CD57+ T cells (not recorded which) from PBMCs. These receptors all come from a human donor in good health, serving as a control.

The table lists this clonotype with many counts. This rearrangement joins TRBV20-1 to TRBJ1-5, with D uncertain. This CDR3 spans 17 amino acids. CDR1 DFQATT and CDR2 SNEGSKA come from the germline V gene (reference sequence). V lost 3 bases and J 0 bases, leaving 18 bases between the germline ends. Here the CDR3 DNA reads TGCAGTGCTAGCGCGGGCAGGTACGGCGATAGCAATCAGCCCCAGCATTTT. Translated, it gives CSASAGRYGDSNQPQHF.

This clonotype was detected ten times or more. The chain employs TRBV6-1 and TRBJ1-1; D gene uncertain. There are 12 residues in the CDR3. CDR1 is MNHNS and CDR2 is SASEGT in the germline V gene. V was shortened by 6 bases and J by 0 bases, with 5 bases between the two germline ends. CDR3 DNA sequence: TGTGCCAGCAGGGGAATGAACACTGAAGCTTTCTTT. Amino acids: CASRGMNTEAFF.